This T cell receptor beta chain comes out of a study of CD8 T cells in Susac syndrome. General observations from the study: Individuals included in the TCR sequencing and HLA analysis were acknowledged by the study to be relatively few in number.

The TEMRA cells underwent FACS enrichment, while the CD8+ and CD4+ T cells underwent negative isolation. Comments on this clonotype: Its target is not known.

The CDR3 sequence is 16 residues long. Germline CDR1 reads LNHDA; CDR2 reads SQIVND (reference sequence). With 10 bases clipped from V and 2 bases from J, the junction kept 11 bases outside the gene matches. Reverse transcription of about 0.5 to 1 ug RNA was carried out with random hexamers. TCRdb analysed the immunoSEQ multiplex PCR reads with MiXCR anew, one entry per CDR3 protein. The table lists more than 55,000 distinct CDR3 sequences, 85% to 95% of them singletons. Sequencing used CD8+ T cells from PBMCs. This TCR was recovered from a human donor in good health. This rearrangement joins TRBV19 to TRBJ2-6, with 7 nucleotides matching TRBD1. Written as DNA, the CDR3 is TGTGCCACCTTAAACTTACAGGGGCCTGGGGCCAACGTCCTGACTTTC. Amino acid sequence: CATLNLQGPGANVLTF.